A single sample is the source of the 10 T cell receptor beta chains below, sequenced in a study of blood T cell repertoires in COVID-19. Using immunoSEQ multiplex PCR, the repertoire was profiled, and TCRdb retains in-frame clones only, with some absent. The top ten clones hold over 2% of a sample with 270,000 or so clones, roughly 91% of them seen once. The sequenced material came from PBMCs or T cells enriched from blood (not recorded which). Receptors originate from a middle-aged woman with acute COVID-19.

The chain is built from TRBV24-1 and TRBJ1-2; TRBD1 aligns across 9 bases. The CDR3 loop spans 15 amino acids. Trimming at V came to 0 bases and at J to 7 bases, leaving 5 bases not matched to a gene. The germline V gene has CDR1 KGHDR and CDR2 SFDVKD. CDR3 DNA sequence: TGTGCCACCAGTGATTTGACAGGGGGCGTAGGTGGCTACACCTTC. Amino acid sequence: CATSDLTGGVGGYTF.

This clone showed up just once. The chain recombines TRBV30 with TRBJ1-2, with D hard to call. The germline CDR1 and CDR2 sequences are GTSNPN and SVGIG (reference sequence). The CDR3 has 14 residues. V lost 3 bases, J lost 2 bases, and 13 bases lay in between. In DNA, the CDR3 is TGTGCCTGGAGGGACCTCGGGAGGAACTATGGCTACACCTTC. Amino acids: CAWRDLGRNYGYTF.

J is TRBJ1-2 and V is TRBV28; D remains ambiguous. Trimming stripped 4 bases from V and 7 bases from J, with 7 bases between. This CDR3 spans 11 amino acids. Germline-derived CDR1 and CDR2 are MDHEN and SYDVKM. The CDR3 here is CASSYGGGYTF. In DNA form, the CDR3 reads TGTGCCAGCAGTTACGGTGGTGGCTACACCTTC.

The genes are TRBV5-4 and TRBJ2-3; possible D gene TRBD2, 5 bases. The germline CDR1 and CDR2 sequences are SGHNT and YYREEE (reference sequence). This CDR3 comprises 13 residues. The ends were cut back, 2 bases at V and 5 bases at J, with 9 bases in the middle. The CDR3 nucleotides are TGTGCCAGCAGCTTATTCCGGGAAGATACGCAGTATTTT. It encodes CASSLFREDTQYF.

This chain joins TRBV19 and TRBJ2-3; 12 bases are shared with TRBD2. V trimming: 3 bases; J trimming: 4 bases; junction bases outside the gene matches: 5. This CDR3 spans 16 amino acids. From germline, CDR1 is LNHDA and CDR2 SQIVND (reference sequence). The CDR3 loop reads CASSMATSGGADTQYF. CDR3 bases: TGTGCCAGTAGTATGGCGACTAGCGGGGGCGCAGATACGCAGTATTTT.

The chain recombines TRBV28 with TRBJ1-2; 10 nucleotides align to TRBD1. Germline V gene sequence: CDR1 MDHEN, CDR2 SYDVKM. With V trimmed by 6 bases and J by 6 bases, 4 bases remained unmatched. This CDR3 spans 13 amino acids. DNA of the CDR3: TGTGCCAGCAGCTGGGACAGGGGTAATGGCTACACCTTC. Protein product: CASSWDRGNGYTF.

V is TRBV19 and J is TRBJ2-3; TRBD2 matches at 8 bases. Germline lookup yields CDR1 LNHDA and CDR2 SQIVND (reference sequence). The CDR3 length is 15 residues. V lost 2 bases, J lost 1 base, and 2 bases stayed unmatched. CDR3 in DNA: TGTGCCAGTAGTATAATTAGCGGGGGCACAGATACGCAGTATTTT. As protein: CASSIISGGTDTQYF.

The V gene is TRBV7-2, the J gene TRBJ2-7; 10 bases are a match to TRBD2. The CDR3 contains 14 residues. Germline V gene sequence: CDR1 SGHTA, CDR2 FQGNSA. V lost 5 bases, J lost 6 bases, and 7 bases stayed unmatched. CDR3 protein: CASSPNGLAVEQYF. The CDR3 nucleotides read TGTGCCAGCAGCCCCAACGGACTAGCGGTCGAGCAGTACTTC.

V gene TRBV28 combines with J gene TRBJ1-2; 7 bases are a match to TRBD1. V dropped 5 bases and J dropped 0; count of bases not matched to a gene: 6. CDR3 size: 15 residues. Germline-derived CDR1 and CDR2 are MDHEN and SYDVKM. CDR3 sequence reads: CASSPGQATNYGYTF. CDR3 coding DNA: TGTGCCAGCAGTCCTGGACAGGCCACTAACTATGGCTACACCTTC.

J is TRBJ2-3 and V is TRBV18, with D maybe TRBD2 (5 bases). This CDR3 is 14 amino acids long. CDR1 and CDR2 from the germline V gene are KGHSH and LQKENI. V lost 2 bases and J lost 2, with 8 bases in between. The CDR3 is CASSPGLNTDTQYF. The CDR3 DNA reads as TGTGCCAGCTCACCAGGACTTAACACAGATACGCAGTATTTT. Filled out from reference TRBV18 and TRBJ2-3, the complete variable domain reads NAGVMQNPRHLVRRRGQEARLRCSPMKGHSHVYWYRQLPEEGLKFMVYLQKENIIDESGMPKERFSAEFPKEGPSILRIQQVVRGDSAAYFCASSPGLNTDTQYFGPGTRLTVL.